This passage covers 25 T cell receptor beta chains from one sample sequenced in a study of T cells after yellow fever vaccination. Each CDR3 protein gets one entry after TCRdb re-called the 5' RACE reads with MiXCR. The sample lists some 160,000 distinct CDR3 sequences, roughly 8.8% occurring once. This specimen was CD8+ T cells sorted from PBMCs, taken 45 days after the yellow fever booster vaccination. These receptors came from a man aged 18-30 years who received the YFV17D yellow fever vaccine.

The chain employs TRBV7-9 and TRBJ1-2; 8 bases agree with TRBD1. The CDR3 has 17 amino acids. The trim removed 5 bases at V and 4 bases at J, leaving 15 bases unmatched. Germline V CDR1 and CDR2: SEHNR, FQNEAQ (reference sequence). CDR3: CASSALGDRPTSYGYTF. Written as DNA, the CDR3 is TGTGCCAGCAGCGCACTTGGGGACAGGCCTACTTCCTATGGCTACACCTTC.

A remark on this clonotype: The CDR3 end shows no conserved phenylalanine or tryptophan, and so a read error is likely. Because the CDR3's place on the DNA is in doubt, the DNA is left out and the CDR3 is given as listed by TCRdb. The gene calls are TRBV7-3 and TRBJ2-1; the table's D gene call, TRBD1, was not cross checked with the DNA. The CDR3 length equals 13 residues, ends included. CDR1 is SGHTA, CDR2 FQGTGA, per germline. CDR3 amino acids: CASSPSGVGALRL.

This clonotype was seen only a few times. The chain has TRBV4-2 and TRBJ1-3; 7 nucleotides agree with TRBD1. The trim removed 4 bases at V and 0 bases at J, leaving 6 bases unmatched. CDR1 and CDR2 from the germline V gene are LGHNA and YNFKEQ. The CDR3 consists of 16 residues. For the CDR3, the DNA is TGTGCCAGCAGCCTAATCGGGACAGCCTCTGGAAACACCATATATTTT. This sequence encodes CASSLIGTASGNTIYF.

This clonotype was counted between two and nine times. The genes are TRBV9 and TRBJ2-2, with 11 bases that match TRBD1. CDR3 length equals 16 residues. Germline V gives CDR1 SGDLS, CDR2 YYNGEE. V gave up 0 bases and J gave up 4 bases; unmatched junction bases: 2. CDR3 residues: CASSVADRGPTGELFF. DNA for the CDR3: TGTGCCAGCAGCGTAGCGGACAGGGGGCCCACCGGGGAGCTGTTTTTT. Supplemented by reference TRBV9 and TRBJ2-2, the full variable domain reads DSGVTQTPKHLITATGQRVTLRCSPRSGDLSVYWYQQSLDQGLQFLIQYYNGEERAKGNILERFSAQQFPDLHSELNLSSLELGDSALYFCASSVADRGPTGELFFGEGSRLTVL.

This clonotype was seen just once. V is TRBV29-1 and J is TRBJ1-2, with D perhaps TRBD1 (6 bases). Between the trimmed V and J ends, which lost 8 bases and 2 bases, there was a span of 12 bases. The CDR3 contains 12 residues. The germline V gene encodes CDR1 SQVTM and CDR2 ANQGSEA. This CDR3 reads CSLNTGNYGYTF. CDR3 nucleotide sequence: TGCAGCCTTAACACAGGGAACTATGGCTACACCTTC.

In its sample, this clonotype was seen a few times. The rearrangement joins TRBV5-6 to TRBJ2-7; D is undetermined. Between the trimmed V and J ends, which lost 0 bases and 3 bases, there was a span of 10 bases. Germline lookup yields CDR1 SGHDT and CDR2 YYEEEE. There are 14 residues in the CDR3. CDR3 in amino acids: CASSLAASLYEQYV. DNA for the CDR3: TGTGCCAGCAGCTTGGCGGCTTCCCTCTACGAGCAGTACGTC.

This clonotype was seen more than once but under ten times. This chain uses TRBV4-1 with TRBJ2-4, with 13 bases fitting TRBD2. The CDR3 covers 19 residues. Trimming removed 6 bases from V and 0 bases from J; junction bases left unmatched: 11. CDR1 is MGHRA, CDR2 YSYEKL, per germline. The CDR3 nucleotides read TGCGCCAGCAGTCGAGCCGGGACTAGCGGGGTGCTAGCCAAAAACATTCAGTACTTC. Translated, it gives CASSRAGTSGVLAKNIQYF.

This clonotype was recorded many times. The chain uses TRBV4-1 and TRBJ2-4; D not certain. The V gene lost 0 bases and the J gene lost 4 bases, with 7 bases spanning the gap. There are 14 residues in the CDR3. Germline V gene sequence: CDR1 MGHRA, CDR2 YSYEKL. Written as DNA, the CDR3 is TGCGCCAGCAGCCAAGAGGCAGTAAAAAACATTCAGTACTTC. Its translation: CASSQEAVKNIQYF.

This clonotype was observed a few times. This chain joins TRBV19 and TRBJ1-1; D not certain. V lost 9 bases to trimming and J lost 1 base, with 15 bases between them. The CDR3 is made up of 14 amino acids. Germline loops: CDR1 LNHDA, CDR2 SQIVND (reference sequence). CDR3 sequence (DNA): TGTGCCAGCTCCTGGACGGGAAAGAACACTGAAGCTTTCTTT. Its protein is CASSWTGKNTEAFF. Drawing the rest from reference TRBV19 and TRBJ1-1, the complete variable domain is DGGITQSPKYLFRKEGQNVTLSCEQNLNHDAMYWYRQDPGQGLRLIYYSQIVNDFQKGDIAEGYSVSREKKESFPLTVTSAQKNPTAFYLCASSWTGKNTEAFFGQGTRLTVV.

This clonotype was seen a few times. V is TRBV5-1 and J is TRBJ2-5, with D perhaps matching TRBD1 (6 bases). Germline CDR1 SGHRS, CDR2 YFSETQ. Trimming shortened V by 4 bases and J by 2 bases, and 15 bases separated the two germline ends. The CDR3 is made up of 15 amino acids. CDR3: CASSGYPGEQETQYF. CDR3 nucleotide sequence: TGCGCCAGCAGCGGCTATCCAGGGGAGCAAGAGACCCAGTACTTC.

The chain couples TRBV6-2 or TRBV6-3 to TRBJ2-1; TRBD2 is a possible D gene (6 bases). CDR3 length: 15 residues. Germline loops: CDR1 MNHEY, CDR2 SVGEGT. Trimming removed 5 bases at V and 0 bases at J, with 11 bases between. CDR3 sequence: CASSGDSNSYNEQFF. Here the CDR3 DNA reads TGTGCCAGCAGTGGGGACTCCAACTCCTACAATGAGCAGTTCTTC.

The V call is TRBV29-1, the J call TRBJ2-1, with D maybe TRBD1 (6 bases). In germline, CDR1 is SQVTM, CDR2 ANQGSEA. The CDR3 has 12 amino acids. Trimming pared 5 bases from V and 2 bases from J, leaving 7 bases between. This chain's CDR3 is CSVQGTYNEQFF. Here the CDR3 DNA reads TGCAGCGTTCAGGGGACCTACAATGAGCAGTTCTTC.

Ten or more counts support this clonotype. The V gene is TRBV3-1, the J gene TRBJ2-5; no firm D call. This CDR3 contains 14 residues. Germline V CDR1 and CDR2: LGHDT, YNNKEL (reference sequence). Trimming took off 0 bases at V and 2 bases at J, with 7 bases between the two ends. CDR3 bases: TGTGCCAGCAGCCAAGAGGGCAGACAAGAGACCCAGTACTTC. Protein product: CASSQEGRQETQYF.

The gene calls are TRBV2 and TRBJ2-7; D is unresolved. This CDR3 has 14 amino acids. V was cut by 3 bases and J by 3 bases, with 12 bases left in between. From germline, CDR1 is SNHLY and CDR2 FYNNEI. The chain's CDR3 is CASSEGKPGYEQYV. Here the CDR3 DNA reads TGTGCCAGCAGTGAGGGAAAGCCAGGCTACGAGCAGTACGTC.

This clonotype occurred a few times. V gene TRBV29-1 combines with J gene TRBJ2-2; D unclear. This CDR3 spans 14 amino acids. The V gene's germline CDR1 is SQVTM and CDR2 ANQGSEA. Between the trimmed V and J ends, which lost 4 bases and 2 bases, there was a span of 11 bases. The CDR3 is CSVAGTLNTGELFF. The DNA of the CDR3 is TGCAGCGTTGCCGGCACCCTTAACACCGGGGAGCTGTTTTTT.

V and J are TRBV30 and TRBJ2-7; perhaps TRBD1 as D (6 bases). CDR1 and CDR2 from the germline V gene are GTSNPN and SVGIG (reference sequence). The germline V and J ends were trimmed by 3 bases and 1 base, with 13 bases remaining between them. The length of the CDR3 is 14 residues. CDR3 in amino acids: CAWSEGGRSYEQYF. The CDR3 nucleotides are TGTGCCTGGAGCGAAGGGGGTCGTTCCTACGAGCAGTACTTC.

A word on this clonotype: At one boundary the junction diverges from the germline segment, which might be a read error. CDR3 nucleotides: TGTGCCAGCAGTTTAGGGACTAGCCTAGGGGAGCTGTTTTTT. It yields the protein CASSLGTSLGELFF. The genes are TRBV13 and TRBJ2-2, with 9 bases lining up with TRBD2. This CDR3 has 14 amino acids. CDR1 PRHDT and CDR2 FYEKMQ come from the germline V gene (reference sequence).

This clonotype was counted between two and nine times. The chain has TRBV7-9 and TRBJ2-4; the match to TRBD2 covers 8 bases. V lost 5 bases, J lost 0 bases, and 18 bases stayed unmatched. This CDR3 spans 20 amino acids. Germline V lookup: CDR1 SEHNR, CDR2 FQNEAQ (reference sequence). CDR3 nucleotides: TGTGCCAGCAGCCCCGGGGCAGGATCGTCCCTAGCGGGAGCCAAAAACATTCAGTACTTC. Its protein product is CASSPGAGSSLAGAKNIQYF. Complete variable domain (other parts from reference TRBV7-9 and TRBJ2-4): DTGVSQNPRHKITKRGQNVTFRCDPISEHNRLYWYRQTLGQGPEFLTYFQNEAQLEKSRLLSDRFSAERPKGSFSTLEIQRTEQGDSAMYLCASSPGAGSSLAGAKNIQYFGAGTRLSVL.

Only a few counts were recorded for this clonotype. The chain recombines TRBV2 with TRBJ2-1; the D is unclear. The CDR3 totals 10 residues. Germline CDR1 reads SNHLY; CDR2 reads FYNNEI. V was clipped by 7 bases and J by 8 bases, with 6 bases between them. The CDR3 protein is CASTTDEQFF. Written as DNA, the CDR3 is TGTGCCAGCACGACGGATGAGCAGTTCTTC.

This clonotype was seen a handful of times. V is TRBV7-9 and J is TRBJ2-7; weak D call: TRBD1 (5 bases). Trimming pared 1 base from V and 3 bases from J, leaving 19 bases between. The V gene's germline CDR1 is SEHNR and CDR2 FQNEAQ (reference sequence). This CDR3 spans 17 amino acids. CDR3 DNA sequence: TGTGCCAGCAGCTTAGGTCAAACCGAACAGGTCCGCTACGAGCAGTACTTC. Translating gives CASSLGQTEQVRYEQYF.

This clonotype has only a few counts. J is TRBJ2-3 and V is TRBV12-5; 9 positions match TRBD1. J gave up 3 bases and V 3 bases, and 4 bases lay outside the gene matches. The CDR3 is made up of 15 amino acids. Germline V gene lookup returns CDR1 LGHNT and CDR2 FRNRAP. CDR3 nucleotides: TGTGCTAGTGGTTTCGGACAGGGGAGGACAGATACGCAGTATTTT. Its protein product is CASGFGQGRTDTQYF.

The chain employs TRBV27 and TRBJ1-6, with 10 bases matching TRBD1. The J segment lost 3 bases and the V segment lost 10 bases, leaving 12 bases of the junction unmatched. The CDR3 loop spans 17 amino acids. CDR1 MNHEY and CDR2 SMNVEV come from the germline V gene (reference sequence). CDR3 region: CATGGQGILGYNSPLHF. CDR3 coding DNA: TGTGCCACCGGGGGACAGGGGATCCTAGGCTATAATTCACCCCTCCACTTT.

This clonotype was observed a handful of times. The rearrangement joins TRBV6-2 or TRBV6-3 to TRBJ1-4; D uncertain. CDR3 length equals 14 residues. V shed 0 bases and J shed 0 bases, with 2 bases lying between them. Per the germline V gene, CDR1 is MNHEY and CDR2 is SVGEGT. The CDR3 nucleotides are TGTGCCAGCAGTTACTCCGCAACTAATGAAAAACTGTTTTTT. This gives the protein CASSYSATNEKLFF.

There are a few counts of this clonotype. The chain joins TRBV6-2 or TRBV6-3 to TRBJ2-7; D may match TRBD1 or TRBD2 (6 bases each). Per germline, CDR1 MNHEY and CDR2 SVGEGT. The ends were cut back, 6 bases at V and 2 bases at J, with 14 bases in the middle. This CDR3 has 14 amino acids. The CDR3, as DNA: TGTGCCAGCAGACCTTTGGGGGGCACCTACGAGCAGTACTTC. Its translation is CASRPLGGTYEQYF.

The CDR3 DNA follows: TGTGCCAGCAGCTTAAATGTTGGGGCTGAAGCTTTCTTT. Its protein is CASSLNVGAEAFF. V usage is TRBV7-9 and J usage is TRBJ1-1; D gene unclear. The CDR3 runs to 13 residues. Germline CDR1 reads SEHNR; CDR2 reads FQNEAQ (reference sequence). Trimming shortened V by 2 bases and J by 6 bases, and 10 bases separated the two germline ends.